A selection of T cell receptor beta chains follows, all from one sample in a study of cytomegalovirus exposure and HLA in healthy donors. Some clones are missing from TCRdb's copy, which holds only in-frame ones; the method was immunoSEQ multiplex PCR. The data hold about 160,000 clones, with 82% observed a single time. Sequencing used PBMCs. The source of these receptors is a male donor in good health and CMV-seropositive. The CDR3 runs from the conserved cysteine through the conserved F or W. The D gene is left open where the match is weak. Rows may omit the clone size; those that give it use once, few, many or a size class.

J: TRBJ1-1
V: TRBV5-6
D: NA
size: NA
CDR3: CASSSSERNTEAFF
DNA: TGTGCCAGCAGCTCCTCAGAGCGGAACACTGAAGCTTTCTTT

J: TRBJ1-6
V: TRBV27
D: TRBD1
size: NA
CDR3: CASSLSIWGRGRSPLHF
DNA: TGTGCCAGCAGTTTATCGATTTGGGGCAGGGGGAGATCACCCCTCCACTTT

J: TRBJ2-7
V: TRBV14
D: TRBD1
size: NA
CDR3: CASSRILPGQGTLEQYF
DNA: TGTGCCAGCAGCCGCATACTACCAGGACAGGGGACCTTGGAGCAGTACTTC

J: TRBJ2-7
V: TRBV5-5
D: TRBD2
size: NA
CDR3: CASSLQSLAGGLDEQYF
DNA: TGTGCCAGCAGCTTGCAATCTCTAGCGGGAGGGCTTGACGAGCAGTACTTC

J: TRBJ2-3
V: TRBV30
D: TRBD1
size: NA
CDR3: CAWSGGTGGRTDTQYF
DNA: TGTGCCTGGAGTGGGGGGACAGGGGGCCGCACAGATACGCAGTATTTT

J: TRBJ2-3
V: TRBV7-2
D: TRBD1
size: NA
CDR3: CASSPGQGAADTQYF
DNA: TGTGCCAGCAGCCCGGGACAGGGGGCGGCAGATACGCAGTATTTT

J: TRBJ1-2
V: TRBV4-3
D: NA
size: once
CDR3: CASSQGSRGSQSYGYTF
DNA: TGCGCCAGCAGCCAAGGATCCAGAGGCAGTCAGTCCTATGGCTACACCTTC

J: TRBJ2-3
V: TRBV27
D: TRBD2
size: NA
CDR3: CASSFSGRATDTQYF
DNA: TGTGCCAGCAGTTTTAGCGGGAGGGCCACAGATACGCAGTATTTT

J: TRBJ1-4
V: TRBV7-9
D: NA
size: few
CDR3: CASSPAGAWEKLFF
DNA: TGTGCCAGCAGCCCCGCAGGGGCGTGGGAAAAACTGTTTTTT

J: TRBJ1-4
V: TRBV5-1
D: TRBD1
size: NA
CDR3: CASSRGTGNNEKLFF
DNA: TGCGCCAGCAGCCGCGGGACAGGGAATAATGAAAAACTGTTTTTT

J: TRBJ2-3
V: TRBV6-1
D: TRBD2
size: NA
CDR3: CATEREGRSDTQYF
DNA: TGTGCCACCGAGCGGGAGGGCCGGTCTGACACGCAGTATTTT

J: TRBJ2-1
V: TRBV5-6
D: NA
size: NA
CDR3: CASSSQGNEQFF
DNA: TGTGCCAGCAGCTCACAGGGCAATGAGCAGTTCTTC

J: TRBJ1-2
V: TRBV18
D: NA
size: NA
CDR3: CASSPPSSTGPYYGYTF
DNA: TGTGCCAGCTCACCACCGAGCAGCACAGGTCCATACTATGGCTACACCTTC

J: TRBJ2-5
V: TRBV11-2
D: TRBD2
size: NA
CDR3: CASSFPGRTRGRETQYF
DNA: TGTGCCAGCAGCTTCCCCGGGCGGACTAGGGGTAGGGAGACCCAGTACTTC